One T cell receptor (beta chain) is described in this entry. This clonotype appeared a few times. The antigen it binds to is not known. No much larger clone is present one base from it, and per-base qualities are unavailable. Per the publication, the treatment or condition label means: allogeneic hematopoietic cell transplantation with graft depleted of TCRalphabeta T cells and CD19 B cells. The children who served as transplant recipients had been given grafts of TCRalphabeta/CD19-depleted allogeneic hematopoietic cells. This entry comes from a study of T-cell reconstitution after alpha-beta-depleted transplantation in children (dated by TCRdb to 2016 to 2017). With regard to the full study: Using TCR repertoire profiling, the study followed T-cell immune reconstitution in a quantitative way in children after TCRalphabeta/CD19-depleted allogeneic hematopoietic cell transplantation. Overall study outcomes, separate from this receptor: The frequencies of hyperexpanded clones fell over the following months, and after one year, T-cell counts and TCRbeta diversity were mostly attributed to newly produced T cells. In some patients, the high TCRbeta diversity seen at day 60 was put down to recipient T cells and intrathymic progenitors that had survived conditioning. The apparently early recovery of alphabetaT-cell counts about two months after transplant reportedly depended on only several hundred rapidly expanded clones that came from non-depleted graft cells.

The library was obtained by PCR. Sequenced using an Illumina HiSeq 2500. To normalize quantification of the TCRbeta repertoire, the TCR libraries were built with molecular barcoding that relied on unique molecular identifiers. The public reads were reanalyzed by TCRdb: fastp trimming at Q25, MiXCR alignment, in-frame beta chains only. Each CDR3 protein gets just one entry, which takes the most common genes and DNA from the rows behind it. The sample table shows about 420,000 distinct CDR3 sequences, and about 16% are seen once. The ten biggest clones cover less than 30% of the sample. As encoded in the germline V gene, CDR1 is SGHTA while CDR2 is FQGNSA. Taken from cysteine to phenylalanine, the CDR3 has 15 residues. This entry keeps only the CDR3 DNA: 45 bases, framed from base 1. The germline V end is reduced by 2 bases and the J end by 6 bases; junction bases left unmatched: 7.

The sample here was PBMCs, mostly from graft donor cells, taken 360 days after TCRalphabeta/CD19-depleted stem cell transplant. The chain uses TRBV7-2 and TRBJ2-5, with 9 junctional bases fitting TRBD2. The sequence was collected from a boy less than two years old who had a stem cell transplant for Wiskott-Aldrich syndrome, so the T cells may come from the graft donor. The DNA is TGTGCCAGCAGCTTACCGGCTAGCGGGACCAAGACCCAGTACTTC. This sequence encodes CASSLPASGTKTQYF.